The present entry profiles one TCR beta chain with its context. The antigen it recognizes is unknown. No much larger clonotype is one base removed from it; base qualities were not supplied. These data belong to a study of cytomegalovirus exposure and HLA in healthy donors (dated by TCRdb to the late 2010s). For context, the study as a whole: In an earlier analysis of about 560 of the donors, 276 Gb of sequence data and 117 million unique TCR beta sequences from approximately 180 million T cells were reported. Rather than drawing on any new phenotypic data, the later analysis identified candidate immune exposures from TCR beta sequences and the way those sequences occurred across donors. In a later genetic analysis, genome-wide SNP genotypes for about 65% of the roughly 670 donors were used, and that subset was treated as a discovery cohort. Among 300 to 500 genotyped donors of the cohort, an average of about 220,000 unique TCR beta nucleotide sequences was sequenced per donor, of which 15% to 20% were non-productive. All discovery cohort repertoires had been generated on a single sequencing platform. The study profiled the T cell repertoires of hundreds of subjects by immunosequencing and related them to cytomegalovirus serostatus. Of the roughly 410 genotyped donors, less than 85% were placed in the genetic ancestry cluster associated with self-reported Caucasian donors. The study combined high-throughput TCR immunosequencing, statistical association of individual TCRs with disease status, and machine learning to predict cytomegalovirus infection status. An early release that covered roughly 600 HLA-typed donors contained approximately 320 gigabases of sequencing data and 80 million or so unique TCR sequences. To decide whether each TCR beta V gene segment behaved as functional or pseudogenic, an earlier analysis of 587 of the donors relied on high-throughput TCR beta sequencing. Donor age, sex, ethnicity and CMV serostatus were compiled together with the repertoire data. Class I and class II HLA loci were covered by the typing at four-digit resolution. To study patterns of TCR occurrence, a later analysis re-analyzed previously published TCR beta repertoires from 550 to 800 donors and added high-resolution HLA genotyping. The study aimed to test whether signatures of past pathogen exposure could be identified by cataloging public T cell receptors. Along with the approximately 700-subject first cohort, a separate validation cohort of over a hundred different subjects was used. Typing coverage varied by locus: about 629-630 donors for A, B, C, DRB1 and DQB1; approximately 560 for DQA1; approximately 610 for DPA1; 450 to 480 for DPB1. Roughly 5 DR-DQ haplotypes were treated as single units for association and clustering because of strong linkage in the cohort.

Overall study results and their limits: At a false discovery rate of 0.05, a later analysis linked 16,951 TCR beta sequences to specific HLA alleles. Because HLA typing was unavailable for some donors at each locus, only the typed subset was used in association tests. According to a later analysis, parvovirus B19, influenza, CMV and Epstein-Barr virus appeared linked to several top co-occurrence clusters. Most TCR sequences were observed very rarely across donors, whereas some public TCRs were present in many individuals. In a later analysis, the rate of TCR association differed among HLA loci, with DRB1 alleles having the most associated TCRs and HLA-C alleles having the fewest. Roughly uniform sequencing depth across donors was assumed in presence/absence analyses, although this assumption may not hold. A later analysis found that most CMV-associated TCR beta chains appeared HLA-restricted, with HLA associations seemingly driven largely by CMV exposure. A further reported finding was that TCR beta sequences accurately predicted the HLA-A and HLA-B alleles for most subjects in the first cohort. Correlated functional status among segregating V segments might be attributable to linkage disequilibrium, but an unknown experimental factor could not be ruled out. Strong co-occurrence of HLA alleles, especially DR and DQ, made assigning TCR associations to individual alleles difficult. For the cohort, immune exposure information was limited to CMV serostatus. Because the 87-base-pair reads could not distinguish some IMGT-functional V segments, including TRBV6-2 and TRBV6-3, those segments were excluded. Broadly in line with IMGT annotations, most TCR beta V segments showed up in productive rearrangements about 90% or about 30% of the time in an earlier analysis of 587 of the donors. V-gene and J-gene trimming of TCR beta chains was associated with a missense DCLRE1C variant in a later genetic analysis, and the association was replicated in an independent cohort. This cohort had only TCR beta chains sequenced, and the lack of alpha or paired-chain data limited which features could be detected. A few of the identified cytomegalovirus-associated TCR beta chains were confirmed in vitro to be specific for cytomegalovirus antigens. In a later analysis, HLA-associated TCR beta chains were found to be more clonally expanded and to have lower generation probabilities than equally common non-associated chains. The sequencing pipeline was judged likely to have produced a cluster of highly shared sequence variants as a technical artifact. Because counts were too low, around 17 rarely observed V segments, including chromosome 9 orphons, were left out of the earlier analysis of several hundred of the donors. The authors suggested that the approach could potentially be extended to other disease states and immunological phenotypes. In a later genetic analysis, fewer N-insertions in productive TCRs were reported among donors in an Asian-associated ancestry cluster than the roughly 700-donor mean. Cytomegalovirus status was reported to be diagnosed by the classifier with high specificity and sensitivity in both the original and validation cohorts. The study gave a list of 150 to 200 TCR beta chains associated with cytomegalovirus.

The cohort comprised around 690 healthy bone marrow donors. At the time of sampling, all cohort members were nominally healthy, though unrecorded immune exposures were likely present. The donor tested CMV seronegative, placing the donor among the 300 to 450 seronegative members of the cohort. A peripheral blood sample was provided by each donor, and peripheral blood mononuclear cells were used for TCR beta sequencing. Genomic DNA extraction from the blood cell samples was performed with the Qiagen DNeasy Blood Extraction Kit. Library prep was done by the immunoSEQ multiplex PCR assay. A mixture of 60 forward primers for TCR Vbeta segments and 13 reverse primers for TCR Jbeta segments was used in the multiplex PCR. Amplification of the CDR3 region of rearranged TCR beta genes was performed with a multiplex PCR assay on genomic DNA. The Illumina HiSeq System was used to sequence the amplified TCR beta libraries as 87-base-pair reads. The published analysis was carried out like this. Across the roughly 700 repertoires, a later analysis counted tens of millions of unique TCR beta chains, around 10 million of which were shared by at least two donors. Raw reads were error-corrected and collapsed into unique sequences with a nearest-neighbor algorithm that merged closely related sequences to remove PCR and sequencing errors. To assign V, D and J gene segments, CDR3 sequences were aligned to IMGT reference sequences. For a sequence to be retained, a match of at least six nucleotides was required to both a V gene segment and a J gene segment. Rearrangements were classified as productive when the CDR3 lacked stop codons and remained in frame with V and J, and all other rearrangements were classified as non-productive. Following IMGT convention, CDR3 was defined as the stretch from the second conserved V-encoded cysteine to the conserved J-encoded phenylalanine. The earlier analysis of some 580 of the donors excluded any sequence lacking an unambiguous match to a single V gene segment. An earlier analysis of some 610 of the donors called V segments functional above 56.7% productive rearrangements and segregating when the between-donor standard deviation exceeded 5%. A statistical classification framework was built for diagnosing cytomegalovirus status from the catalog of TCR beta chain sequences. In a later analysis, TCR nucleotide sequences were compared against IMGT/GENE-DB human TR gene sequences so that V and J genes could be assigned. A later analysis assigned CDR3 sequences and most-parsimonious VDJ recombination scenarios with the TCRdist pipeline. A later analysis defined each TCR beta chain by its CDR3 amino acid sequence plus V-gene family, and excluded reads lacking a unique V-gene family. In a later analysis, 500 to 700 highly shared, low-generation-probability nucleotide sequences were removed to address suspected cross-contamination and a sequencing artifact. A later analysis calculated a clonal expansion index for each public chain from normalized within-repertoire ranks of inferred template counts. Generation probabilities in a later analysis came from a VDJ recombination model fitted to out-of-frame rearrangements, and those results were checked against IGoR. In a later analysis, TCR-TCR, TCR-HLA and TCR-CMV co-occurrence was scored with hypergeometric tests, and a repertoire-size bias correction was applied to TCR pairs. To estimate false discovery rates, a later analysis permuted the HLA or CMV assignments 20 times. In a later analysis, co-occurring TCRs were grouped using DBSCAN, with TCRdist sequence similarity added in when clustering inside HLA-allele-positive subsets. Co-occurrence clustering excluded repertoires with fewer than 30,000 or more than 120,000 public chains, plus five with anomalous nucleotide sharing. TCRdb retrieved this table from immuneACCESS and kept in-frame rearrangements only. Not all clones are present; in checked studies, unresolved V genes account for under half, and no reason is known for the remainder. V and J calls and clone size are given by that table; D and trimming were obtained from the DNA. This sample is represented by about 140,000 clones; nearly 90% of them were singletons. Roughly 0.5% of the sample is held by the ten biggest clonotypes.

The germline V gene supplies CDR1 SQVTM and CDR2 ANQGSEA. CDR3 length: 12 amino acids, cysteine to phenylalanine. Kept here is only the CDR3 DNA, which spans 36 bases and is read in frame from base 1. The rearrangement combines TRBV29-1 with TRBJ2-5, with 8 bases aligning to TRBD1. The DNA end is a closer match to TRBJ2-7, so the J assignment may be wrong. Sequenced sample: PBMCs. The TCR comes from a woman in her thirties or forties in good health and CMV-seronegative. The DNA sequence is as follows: TGCAGCGTCGGGACAGGTGAATACGAGCAGTACTTC. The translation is CSVGTGEYEQYF.